This T cell receptor (beta chain) was recovered during a study of vaccination and CD4 T cells after COVID-19. Study in general: SARS-CoV-2 positivity in convalescent patients was established by nasal swab PCR; fewer than 10 had mild and one severe disease.

The Oncomine TCR Beta short-read assay was applied to DNA of cultured CD4+ T cells. MiXCR was run by TCRdb on the PCR reads, yielding one entry per CDR3 protein. The sample records roughly 4,200 distinct CDR3 sequences, less than 20% being singletons. V was clipped by 5 bases and J by 1 base, with 11 bases between them. Germline loops: CDR1 LNHDA, CDR2 SQIVND (reference sequence). The CDR3 has 14 amino acids. Of note for this clonotype: The antigen is not known.

Treatment: roughly 10-day PBMC culture with coronavirus spike peptide pools or control peptides (ViraFEST assay). The receptor's source is a human donor who had recovered from COVID-19. The sequenced sample was CD4+ T cells from blood, cultured in vitro. The chain has TRBV19 and TRBJ1-2, with no clear D. The CDR3 bases are TGTGCCAGTAGTCTTCGAGCAATTAACTATGGCTACACCTTC. Translation gives CASSLRAINYGYTF.